Listed below are T cell receptor beta chains from one sample, sequenced in a study of blood T cell repertoires in COVID-19. Libraries were prepared by immunoSEQ multiplex PCR; TCRdb keeps only in-frame clonotypes and omits some of them. The data contain a few hundred thousand clones, 80% of them singletons. Specimen: PBMCs or T cells enriched from blood (not recorded which). Receptors were obtained from a woman aged 40-49 years with acute COVID-19. CDR3s include the opening cysteine and the closing phenylalanine or tryptophan. A D gene is named only where the DNA matches it firmly. A row's size may be missing; if present it is once, few, many or a size class.

D gene: .; clone size: .; V gene: TRBV7-9; J gene: TRBJ1-1; CDR3 DNA: TGTGCCAGCAGCTTCCAGGGGCAGACTGAAGCTTTCTTT; CDR3 protein: CASSFQGQTEAFF
D gene: .; clone size: .; V gene: TRBV5-1; J gene: TRBJ2-2; CDR3 DNA: TGCGCCAGCAGCTTGCCAGGAATTACCACCGGGGAGCTGTTTTTT; CDR3 protein: CASSLPGITTGELFF
D gene: TRBD2; clone size: .; V gene: TRBV7-3; J gene: TRBJ2-5; CDR3 DNA: TGTGCCAGCAGCCCTAGCGGGGGGTCCCAAGAGACCCAGTACTTC; CDR3 protein: CASSPSGGSQETQYF
D gene: TRBD1; clone size: once; V gene: TRBV6-2/TRBV6-3; J gene: TRBJ2-7; CDR3 DNA: TGTGCCAGCAGCGTCGACGGGACAGGGCCCTTCGAGCAGTACTTC; CDR3 protein: CASSVDGTGPFEQYF
D gene: .; clone size: .; V gene: TRBV19; J gene: TRBJ2-6; CDR3 DNA: TGTGCCAGTAGTATGCTGACAGGCTCTGGGGCCAACGTCCTGACTTTC; CDR3 protein: CASSMLTGSGANVLTF
D gene: TRBD2; clone size: .; V gene: TRBV6-2/TRBV6-3; J gene: TRBJ2-1; CDR3 DNA: TGTGCCAGCAGCTCCTGGACTAGCGGGAGTAATGAGCAGTTCTTC; CDR3 protein: CASSSWTSGSNEQFF
D gene: .; clone size: .; V gene: TRBV24-1; J gene: TRBJ2-7; CDR3 DNA: TGTGCCACCAGTGATCCTGACAGAGCCTACGAGCAGTACTTC; CDR3 protein: CATSDPDRAYEQYF
D gene: .; clone size: .; V gene: TRBV5-6; J gene: TRBJ2-7; CDR3 DNA: TGTGCCAGCAGCTCCGGGACTGGCTACGAGCAGTACTTC; CDR3 protein: CASSSGTGYEQYF
D gene: TRBD1; clone size: .; V gene: TRBV5-5; J gene: TRBJ2-3; CDR3 DNA: TGTGCCAGCAGCCTACGTCCCGGGACAGGGGCGGATACGCAGTATTTT; CDR3 protein: CASSLRPGTGADTQYF
D gene: TRBD1; clone size: .; V gene: TRBV28; J gene: TRBJ1-2; CDR3 DNA: TGTGCCAGCAGTTACGGGACAGGGGGCAACTATGGCTACACCTTC; CDR3 protein: CASSYGTGGNYGYTF
D gene: .; clone size: .; V gene: TRBV7-9; J gene: TRBJ2-1; CDR3 DNA: TGTGCCAGCAGCTTAAGAGCTAGCGCCCACAATGAGCAGTTCTTC; CDR3 protein: CASSLRASAHNEQFF
D gene: .; clone size: .; V gene: TRBV7-2; J gene: TRBJ1-4; CDR3 DNA: TGTGCCAGCAGCTTAGCCGGGAAGGTGTTTTTT; CDR3 protein: CASSLAGKVFF
D gene: TRBD1; clone size: .; V gene: TRBV6-5; J gene: TRBJ1-6; CDR3 DNA: TGTGCCAGCATTCGTGGGACAGGGATTAATTCACCCCTCCACTTT; CDR3 protein: CASIRGTGINSPLHF
D gene: TRBD1; clone size: .; V gene: TRBV27; J gene: TRBJ1-6; CDR3 DNA: TGTGCCAGCAGACCTGACAGGGGGCAGGTCGATTCACCCCTCCACTTT; CDR3 protein: CASRPDRGQVDSPLHF
D gene: TRBD1; clone size: once; V gene: TRBV20-1; J gene: TRBJ1-2; CDR3 DNA: TGCAGCAGGACAGGGGAGGCTGGCTACACCTTC; CDR3 protein: CSRTGEAGYTF
D gene: TRBD1; clone size: .; V gene: TRBV30; J gene: TRBJ1-2; CDR3 DNA: TGTGCCTGGAATGCAGGGGGCAATGGCTACACCTTC; CDR3 protein: CAWNAGGNGYTF
D gene: .; clone size: .; V gene: TRBV11-2; J gene: TRBJ2-1; CDR3 DNA: TGTGCCAGCAGCTTTCGACCCGGGACTTCCTACAATGAGCAGTTCTTC; CDR3 protein: CASSFRPGTSYNEQFF
D gene: TRBD1; clone size: .; V gene: TRBV12-3/TRBV12-4; J gene: TRBJ1-2; CDR3 DNA: TGTGCCAGCAGCGAGGGGGCAGGGAACGGCTACACCTTC; CDR3 protein: CASSEGAGNGYTF
D gene: TRBD1; clone size: .; V gene: TRBV18; J gene: TRBJ1-5; CDR3 DNA: TGTGCCAGCTCACCACCGGGACAGGGGTGGGGTCAGCCCCAGCATTTT; CDR3 protein: CASSPPGQGWGQPQHF
D gene: .; clone size: .; V gene: TRBV18; J gene: TRBJ2-3; CDR3 DNA: TGTGCCAGCTCACCACCGGCAGGTTTTCACACAGATACGCAGTATTTT; CDR3 protein: CASSPPAGFHTDTQYF
D gene: TRBD1; clone size: .; V gene: TRBV5-1; J gene: TRBJ2-3; CDR3 DNA: TGCGCCAGCAGCTCTTTCGGAGGGACAGGGGGATTCACAGATACGCAGTATTTT; CDR3 protein: CASSSFGGTGGFTDTQYF
D gene: TRBD1; clone size: .; V gene: TRBV5-5; J gene: TRBJ2-6; CDR3 DNA: TGTGCCAGCAGCCTCTGGGACAGCTACTCTGGGGCCAACGTCCTGACTTTC; CDR3 protein: CASSLWDSYSGANVLTF
D gene: .; clone size: .; V gene: TRBV30; J gene: TRBJ1-1; CDR3 DNA: TGTGCCTGGAGTTACGGGGGGGCTGATAGGCACACTGAAGCTTTCTTT; CDR3 protein: CAWSYGGADRHTEAFF
D gene: .; clone size: .; V gene: TRBV3-1/TRBV3-2; J gene: TRBJ2-7; CDR3 DNA: TGTGCCAGCAGCCAAGCTACAGGGACCTACGAGCAGTACTTC; CDR3 protein: CASSQATGTYEQYF
D gene: TRBD1; clone size: .; V gene: TRBV4-2; J gene: TRBJ1-2; CDR3 DNA: TGTGCCAGCAGCCAAGACCCCCAGGGGGCGGACTATGGCTACACCTTC; CDR3 protein: CASSQDPQGADYGYTF
D gene: TRBD2; clone size: .; V gene: TRBV9; J gene: TRBJ2-2; CDR3 DNA: TGTGCCAGCAGCCTCGATTTAGGCGGGAGCCCCGGGGAGCTGTTTTTT; CDR3 protein: CASSLDLGGSPGELFF
D gene: TRBD1; clone size: .; V gene: TRBV7-3; J gene: TRBJ1-6; CDR3 DNA: TGTGCCAGCAGCATGACAGGGATGAATTCACCCCTCCACTTT; CDR3 protein: CASSMTGMNSPLHF
D gene: .; clone size: .; V gene: TRBV28; J gene: TRBJ1-4; CDR3 DNA: TGTGCCAGCGGCTTGGAGGCACAGGGTGAAAAACTGTTTTTT; CDR3 protein: CASGLEAQGEKLFF
D gene: .; clone size: few; V gene: TRBV11-1; J gene: TRBJ1-2; CDR3 DNA: TGTGCCAGCAGCCCACGACAGGATAACTATGGCTACACCTTC; CDR3 protein: CASSPRQDNYGYTF
D gene: .; clone size: .; V gene: TRBV19; J gene: TRBJ1-1; CDR3 DNA: TGTGCCAGTAGTACGGATAGGGGGACTGAAGCTTTCTTT; CDR3 protein: CASSTDRGTEAFF
D gene: .; clone size: few; V gene: TRBV6-5; J gene: TRBJ1-5; CDR3 DNA: TGTGCCAGCAACCAGAACAGGGCTAGCAATCAGCCCCAGCATTTT; CDR3 protein: CASNQNRASNQPQHF
D gene: .; clone size: .; V gene: TRBV6-6; J gene: TRBJ1-1; CDR3 DNA: TGTGCCAGCACCCCGGGGGAATGGAACACTGAAGCTTTCTTT; CDR3 protein: CASTPGEWNTEAFF
D gene: .; clone size: few; V gene: TRBV11-3; J gene: TRBJ1-1; CDR3 DNA: TGTGCCAGCAGCTTGAGAGGGGGGAACACTGAAGCTTTCTTT; CDR3 protein: CASSLRGGNTEAFF